The sample holds many counts of the clone carrying this T cell receptor (beta chain). This entry belongs to a study of human T cells and chemical hapten exposure. Unique molecular identifiers were affixed to discrete cDNA molecules within the library. From the RACE reads, TCRdb called clonotypes with MiXCR, one entry per CDR3 protein. This sample has about 54,000 distinct CDR3 sequences, with over 9.5% found just once. The CDR3 has 18 residues. Germline V gene sequence: CDR1 SGHTA, CDR2 FQGNSA. V was trimmed by 2 bases and J by 0 bases, leaving 17 bases between them. Time point here: patch test 2, 6 weeks after DPC sensitization. Noted treatment: therapeutic diphenylcyclopropenone sensitization with weekly scalp DPC. The authors' total RNA extraction used unfractionated whole blood.

The rearrangement uses TRBV7-2 and TRBJ1-5, with D uncertain. Sequenced material: whole blood, taken in connection with sensitization to the hapten diphenylcyclopropenone (DPC). The receptor was derived from a woman aged 45-65 years with alopecia areata. Some clones in this sample may be carry-over from other donors' samples. The CDR3 loop is CASSLNSALRVSNQPQHF. Written as DNA, the CDR3 is TGTGCCAGCAGCTTAAACTCGGCGTTAAGAGTTAGCAATCAGCCCCAGCATTTT.